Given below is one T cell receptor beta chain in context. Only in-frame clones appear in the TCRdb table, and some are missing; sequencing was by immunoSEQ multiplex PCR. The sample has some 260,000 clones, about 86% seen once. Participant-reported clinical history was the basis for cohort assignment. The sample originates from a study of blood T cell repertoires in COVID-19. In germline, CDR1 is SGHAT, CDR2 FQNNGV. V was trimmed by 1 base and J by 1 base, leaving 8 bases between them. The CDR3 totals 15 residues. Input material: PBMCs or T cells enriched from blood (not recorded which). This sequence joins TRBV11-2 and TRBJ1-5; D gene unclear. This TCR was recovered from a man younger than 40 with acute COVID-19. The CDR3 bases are TGTGCCAGCAGCTTAGTTTCAGGCAGCAATCAGCCCCAGCATTTT. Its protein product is CASSLVSGSNQPQHF.